This section outlines one T cell receptor beta chain sequence together with its context. What it binds is unknown. Deletions cut 7 bases from V and 0 bases from J, with 9 bases between. This CDR3 has 13 amino acids. Germline V gives CDR1 SGHDN, CDR2 FVKESK. This specimen comes from a study of T cell repertoires in cytomegalovirus infection. About the research overall: Both CMV infection and a matching HLA type were indicated by public TCR beta signatures.

Study-wide points: HLA-C-restricted, CMV-specific TCR beta clonotypes were dominant ex vivo.

MiXCR was run by TCRdb on the reads, yielding one entry per CDR3 protein. This repertoire shows roughly 720,000 distinct CDR3 sequences, less than 40% found once; its top ten account for around 2.6%. This chain connects TRBV14 to TRBJ1-1; D gene unclear. The sequenced sample was PBMCs. This receptor was identified in a human donor in good health (CMV status not recorded). Some clones in this sample may be carry-over from other donors' samples. As DNA, the CDR3 is TGTGCCAGCAAGGAGATGATGAACACTGAAGCTTTCTTT. Amino acid sequence: CASKEMMNTEAFF.